Shown below are 21 T cell receptor beta chains from a single sample sequenced in a study of T cells in narcolepsy. Produced via immunoSEQ multiplex PCR; TCRdb's table is partial and in-frame only. The repertoire includes tens of thousands of clones, more than 65% of them detected once, and more than 6.5% sits in the top ten. The sequencing input was memory (CD45RA-) CD4+ T cells from blood. The receptors were gathered from a human donor in good health.

V gene TRBV9 combines with J gene TRBJ2-5; no firm D call. The CDR3 is made up of 13 amino acids. The V end lost 2 bases, the J end lost 5 bases, and 10 bases lay between the germline ends. Germline CDR1 and CDR2: SGDLS and YYNGEE. For the CDR3, the DNA is TGTGCCAGCAGCGTTGCCTCGCCGGAGACCCAGTACTTC. As protein: CASSVASPETQYF.

The rearrangement joins TRBV28 to TRBJ1-5; TRBD1 matches 7 bases. The germline V gene has CDR1 MDHEN and CDR2 SYDVKM. The CDR3 loop spans 16 amino acids. The V segment lost 3 bases and the J segment 2 bases; nucleotides outside the gene matches: 7. Here the CDR3 DNA reads TGTGCCAGCAGTTTGAACAGGGGTGTCGGCAATCAGCCCCAGCATTTT. Translation gives CASSLNRGVGNQPQHF. The full variable domain, in which reference TRBV28 and TRBJ1-5 provide the parts outside the CDR3, is DVKVTQSSRYLVKRTGEKVFLECVQDMDHENMFWYRQDPGLGLRLIYFSYDVKMKEKGDIPEGYSVSREKKERFSLILESASTNQTSMYLCASSLNRGVGNQPQHFGDGTRLSIL.

The chain is built from TRBV6-6 and TRBJ1-2; 7 bases are a match to TRBD1. After removal of 2 bases from V and 2 bases from J, the junction contained 5 bases not matched to a gene. The length of the CDR3 is 15 residues. Germline V gene lookup returns CDR1 MNHNY and CDR2 SVGAGI (reference sequence). The CDR3 nucleotides read TGTGCCAGCAGTTACGGACAGGCCAAGAACTATGGCTACACCTTC. Protein sequence: CASSYGQAKNYGYTF.

The J gene is TRBJ2-5, the V gene TRBV27; possible D gene TRBD2, 6 bases. Per the germline V gene, CDR1 is MNHEY and CDR2 is SMNVEV (reference sequence). Deletions cut 5 bases from V and 5 bases from J, with 12 bases between. The CDR3 length is 13 residues. The CDR3, as DNA: TGTGCCAGCAGTACACTAGCTGCCGAGACCCAGTACTTC. Translating it yields CASSTLAAETQYF.

The rearrangement links TRBV7-7 to TRBJ2-7, with 7 bases that match TRBD1. The V and J ends lost 5 bases and 7 bases, in that order; junction bases with no gene match: 14. Germline-derived CDR1 and CDR2 are SSHAT and FNYEAQ (reference sequence). This CDR3 contains 15 residues. CDR3 sequence (DNA): TGTGCCAGCAGCCCAACCGCAGGGGGTTTAGGTGAGCAGTACTTC. Translation gives CASSPTAGGLGEQYF. Full variable domain (remainder filled in from reference TRBV7-7 and TRBJ2-7): GAGVSQSPRYKVTKRGQDVTLRCDPISSHATLYWYQQALGQGPEFLTYFNYEAQPDKSGLPSDRFSAERPEGSISTLTIQRTEQRDSAMYRCASSPTAGGLGEQYFGPGTRLTVT.

The rearrangement joins TRBV28 to TRBJ1-4, with D unresolved. V shed 5 bases and J shed 8 bases, with 21 bases lying between them. The CDR3 length is 16 residues. CDR1 MDHEN and CDR2 SYDVKM come from the germline V gene. CDR3 amino acids: CASSPQSVGIREKLFF. The CDR3 DNA follows: TGTGCCAGCAGTCCTCAGAGCGTTGGGATCAGGGAAAAACTGTTTTTT. The full variable domain, in which reference TRBV28 and TRBJ1-4 provide the parts outside the CDR3, is DVKVTQSSRYLVKRTGEKVFLECVQDMDHENMFWYRQDPGLGLRLIYFSYDVKMKEKGDIPEGYSVSREKKERFSLILESASTNQTSMYLCASSPQSVGIREKLFFGSGTQLSVL.

The CDR3 is CASRGTSTGNEQFF. In DNA, the CDR3 is TGTGCCAGCCGAGGGACCTCGACTGGGAATGAGCAGTTCTTC. This chain connects TRBV6-1 to TRBJ2-1; D possibly uses TRBD1 or TRBD2 (5 bases each). Germline V gene data show CDR1 as MNHNS and CDR2 as SASEGT. The CDR3 is made up of 14 amino acids. Between the trimmed V and J ends, which lost 8 bases and 7 bases, there was a span of 18 bases.

The CDR3 DNA sequence: TGTGCCAGCAGCCCCCGGACGATCAACACCGGGGAGCTGTTTTTT. It specifies CASSPRTINTGELFF. V usage is TRBV5-4 and J usage is TRBJ2-2; D gene unclear. Germline loops: CDR1 SGHNT, CDR2 YYREEE (reference sequence). This CDR3 spans 15 amino acids. Trimming left V 4 bases short and J 2 bases short, with 12 bases between.

The V call is TRBV7-2, the J call TRBJ1-1; 8 bases align to TRBD1. The ends lost 1 base at V and 0 bases at J; junction bases unmatched: 1. The CDR3 length is 15 residues. CDR1 is SGHTA and CDR2 is FQGNSA in the germline V gene. CDR3 bases: TGTGCCAGCAGCTTAGGGACAGGGATGAACACTGAAGCTTTCTTT. Encoded protein: CASSLGTGMNTEAFF.

The V and J genes are TRBV6-1 and TRBJ1-6; 8 positions agree with TRBD1. In germline, CDR1 is MNHNS, CDR2 SASEGT. The junction had 3 bases not matched to a gene; V was cut back by 6 bases and J by 5 bases. The CDR3 has 14 residues. The CDR3 reads CASRPTGDNSPLHF. CDR3 nucleotides: TGTGCCAGCAGACCGACAGGGGATAATTCACCCCTCCACTTT.

Comments on this clone: The sample holds other DNA sequences that translate to the same CDR3. The V gene is TRBV6-6, the J gene TRBJ1-2, with TRBD1 matching 7 bases. The germline V gene has CDR1 MNHNY and CDR2 SVGAGI (reference sequence). The CDR3 has 13 amino acids. V lost 5 bases, J lost 3 bases, and 3 bases stayed unmatched. CDR3 residues: CASSPTGDYGYTF. DNA for the CDR3: TGTGCCAGCAGTCCTACAGGGGACTATGGCTACACCTTC.

The CDR3 DNA reads TGTGCCAGCAGTAGGTCCCCTAGCTCCTACGAGCAGTACTTC. This gives the protein CASSRSPSSYEQYF. The J gene is TRBJ2-7, the V gene TRBV2, with D unresolved. Trimming cost V 5 bases and J 0 bases, with 11 bases left between them. The CDR3 covers 14 residues. The germline V gene has CDR1 SNHLY and CDR2 FYNNEI. The variable domain in full, completed from reference TRBV2 and TRBJ2-7, reads EPEVTQTPSHQVTQMGQEVILRCVPISNHLYFYWYRQILGQKVEFLVSFYNNEISEKSEIFDDQFSVERPDGSNFTLKIRSTKLEDSAMYFCASSRSPSSYEQYFGPGTRLTVT.

This clone turned up a few times. The chain combines TRBV6-5 with TRBJ2-3, with D uncertain. V lost 5 bases and J 1 base, leaving 1 base between the germline ends. This CDR3 comprises 11 residues. CDR1 and CDR2 (germline): MNHEY, SVGAGI. The CDR3: CASSRTDTQYF. The DNA of the CDR3 is TGTGCCAGCAGTCGCACAGATACGCAGTATTTT.

The chain uses TRBV28 and TRBJ1-3; D is perhaps TRBD2 (6 bases). The end of the DNA aligns better with TRBJ2-2, so the J call may be wrong. This CDR3 contains 15 residues. Germline lookup yields CDR1 MDHEN and CDR2 SYDVKM. The CDR3 spells CASSLGGDFTGELFF. The CDR3 DNA reads as TGTGCCAGCAGTTTGGGGGGAGATTTCACCGGGGAGCTGTTTTTT.

This sequence joins TRBV7-2 and TRBJ2-3; weak D call: TRBD2 (6 bases). V was clipped by 5 bases and J by 1 base, with 13 bases between them. Germline V CDR1 and CDR2: SGHTA, FQGNSA. The CDR3 loop spans 15 amino acids. The CDR3 spells CASSVLALGTDTQYF. CDR3 DNA sequence: TGTGCCAGCAGCGTTCTAGCGTTGGGCACAGATACGCAGTATTTT. Complete variable domain (other parts from reference TRBV7-2 and TRBJ2-3): GAGVSQSPSNKVTEKGKDVELRCDPISGHTALYWYRQSLGQGLEFLIYFQGNSAPDKSGLPSDRFSAERTGGSVSTLTIQRTQQEDSAVYLCASSVLALGTDTQYFGPGTRLTVL.

The V call is TRBV7-9, the J call TRBJ2-5, with 7 bases matching TRBD2. V was clipped by 6 bases and J by 7 bases; unmatched bases: 5. Per germline, CDR1 SEHNR and CDR2 FQNEAQ (reference sequence). This CDR3 is built from 12 residues. As DNA, the CDR3 is TGTGCCAGCAGGGCGGGGGACGGGACCCAGTACTTC. It translates to CASRAGDGTQYF.

This clone has just a few counts. The chain uses TRBV11-2 and TRBJ2-3; TRBD2 aligns across 8 bases. CDR1 SGHAT and CDR2 FQNNGV come from the germline V gene. This CDR3 is built from 16 residues. V was clipped by 2 bases and J by 0 bases; unmatched bases: 4. CDR3 coding DNA: TGTGCCAGCAGCTTAAGTGGCGGGGGGAGCACAGATACGCAGTATTTT. Translating it yields CASSLSGGGSTDTQYF.

The CDR3 DNA sequence: TGTGCCAGCAGCCAGGGGACTTCCTATGGCTACACCTTC. Residues: CASSQGTSYGYTF. The chain combines TRBV5-5 with TRBJ1-2, with a possible D match to TRBD1 (6 bases). V dropped 4 bases and J dropped 4 bases, with 11 bases sitting between them. Germline-derived CDR1 and CDR2 are SGHKS and YYEKEE (reference sequence). The CDR3 loop spans 13 amino acids.

This sequence joins TRBV5-4 and TRBJ2-7; D is unclear. This CDR3 contains 14 residues. CDR1 is SGHNT, CDR2 YYREEE, per germline (reference sequence). V shed 4 bases and J shed 1 base, with 12 bases lying between them. CDR3 in DNA: TGTGCCAGCAGCCCGCGACAACCATCCTACGAGCAGTACTTC. Its protein product is CASSPRQPSYEQYF.

Details on this clone: The CDR3 end shows no conserved phenylalanine or tryptophan, and so a read error is likely. This sequence joins TRBV5-1 and TRBJ2-7; perhaps D is TRBD1 or TRBD2 (5 bases each). Germline values: CDR1 SGHRS, CDR2 YFSETQ. This CDR3 is 14 amino acids long. V was trimmed by 4 bases and J by 3 bases, leaving 14 bases between them. The CDR3 here is CASSTRGGGYEQYL. CDR3 nucleotides: TGCGCCAGCAGCACCCGGGGTGGGGGCTACGAGCAGTACCTC.

This clone was found a few times. The chain is built from TRBV6-5 and TRBJ2-7; D uncertain. V lost 2 bases to trimming and J lost 9 bases, with 8 bases between them. This CDR3 is built from 11 residues. Germline V gene lookup returns CDR1 MNHEY and CDR2 SVGAGI. The CDR3, as DNA: TGTGCCAGCAGTTACGGGCCAGTGCAGTACTTC. This gives the protein CASSYGPVQYF.